The present TCR beta chain was sequenced within a study of blood T cell repertoires in COVID-19. Sequenced by immunoSEQ multiplex PCR; TCRdb stores in-frame clones only, minus some. The sample consists of around 300,000 clones, approximately 89% of them appearing once. The sequence was collected from a woman aged 60-75 years who had recovered from COVID-19. The sequenced material came from PBMCs or T cells enriched from blood (not recorded which).

This chain's CDR3 is CASSLATASGEKLFF. The CDR3 bases are TGTGCCAGCAGCTTAGCTACAGCGAGCGGGGAAAAACTGTTTTTT. This sequence joins TRBV11-3 and TRBJ1-4; D unclear. Germline V gives CDR1 SGHNT, CDR2 YENEEA. The CDR3 spans 15 residues. Trimming took 1 base from V and 8 from J, leaving 14 bases between them. Complete variable domain (other parts from reference TRBV11-3 and TRBJ1-4): EAGVVQSPRYKIIEKKQPVAFWCNPISGHNTLYWYLQNLGQGPELLIRYENEEAVDDSQLPKDRFSAERLKGVDSTLKIQPAELGDSAVYLCASSLATASGEKLFFGSGTQLSVL.